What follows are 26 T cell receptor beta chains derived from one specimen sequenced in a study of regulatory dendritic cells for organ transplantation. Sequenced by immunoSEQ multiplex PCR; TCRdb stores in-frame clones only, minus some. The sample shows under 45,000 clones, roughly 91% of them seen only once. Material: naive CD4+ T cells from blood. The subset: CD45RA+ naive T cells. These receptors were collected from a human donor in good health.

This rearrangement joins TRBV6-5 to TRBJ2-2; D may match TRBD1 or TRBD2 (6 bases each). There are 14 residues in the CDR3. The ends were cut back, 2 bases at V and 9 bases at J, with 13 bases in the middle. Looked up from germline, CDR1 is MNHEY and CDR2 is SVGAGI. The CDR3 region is CASSYRGASRELFF. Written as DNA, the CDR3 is TGTGCCAGCAGTTACAGGGGGGCTAGCCGGGAGCTGTTTTTT.

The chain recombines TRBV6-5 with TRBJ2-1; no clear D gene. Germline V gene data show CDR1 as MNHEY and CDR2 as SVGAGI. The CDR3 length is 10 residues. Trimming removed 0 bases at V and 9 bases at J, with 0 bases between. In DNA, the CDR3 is TGTGCCAGCAGTTACTCTGAGCAGTTCTTC. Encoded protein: CASSYSEQFF.

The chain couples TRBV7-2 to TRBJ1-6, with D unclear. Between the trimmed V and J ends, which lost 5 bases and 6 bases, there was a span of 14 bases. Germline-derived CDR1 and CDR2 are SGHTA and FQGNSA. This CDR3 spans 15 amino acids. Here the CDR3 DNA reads TGTGCCAGCAGCCATCCACGGGGATTTAATTCACCCCTCCACTTT. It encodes CASSHPRGFNSPLHF.

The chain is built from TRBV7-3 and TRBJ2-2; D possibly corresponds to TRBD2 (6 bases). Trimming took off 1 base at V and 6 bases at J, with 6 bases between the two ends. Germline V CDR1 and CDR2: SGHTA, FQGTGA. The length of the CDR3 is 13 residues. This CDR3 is CASSLRDSGELFF. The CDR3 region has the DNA TGTGCCAGCAGCTTAAGGGACTCCGGGGAGCTGTTTTTT.

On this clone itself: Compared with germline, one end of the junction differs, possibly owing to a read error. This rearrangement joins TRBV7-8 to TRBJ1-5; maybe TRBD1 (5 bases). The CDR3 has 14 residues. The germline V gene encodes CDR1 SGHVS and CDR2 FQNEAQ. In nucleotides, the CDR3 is TGTGCCAGCAGCGTAGCAGGGCTCAATCAGCCCCAGCATTTT. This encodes CASSVAGLNQPQHF. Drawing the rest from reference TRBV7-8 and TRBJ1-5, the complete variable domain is GAGVSQSPRYKVAKRGQDVALRCDPISGHVSLFWYQQALGQGPEFLTYFQNEAQLDKSGLPSDRFFAERPEGSVSTLKIQRTQQEDSAVYLCASSVAGLNQPQHFGDGTRLSIL.

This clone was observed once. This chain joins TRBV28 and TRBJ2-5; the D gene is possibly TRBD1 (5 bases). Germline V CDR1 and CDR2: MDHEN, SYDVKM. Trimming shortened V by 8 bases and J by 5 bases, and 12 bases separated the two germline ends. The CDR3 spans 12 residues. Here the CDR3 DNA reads TGTGCCAGCTACCAGGGTGCTGAGACCCAGTACTTC. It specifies CASYQGAETQYF.

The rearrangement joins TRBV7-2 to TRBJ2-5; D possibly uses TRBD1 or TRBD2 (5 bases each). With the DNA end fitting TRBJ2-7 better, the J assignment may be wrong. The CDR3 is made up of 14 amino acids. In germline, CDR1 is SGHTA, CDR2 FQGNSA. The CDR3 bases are TGTGCCAGCGGCCCCCGGGACCTCGGCTACGAGCAGTACTTC. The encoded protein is CASGPRDLGYEQYF.

CDR3 protein: CASSDTRGDTQYF. As DNA, the CDR3 is TGTGCCAGCTCCGATACCCGTGGGGATACGCAGTATTTT. The chain joins TRBV18 to TRBJ2-3, with D hard to call. Germline values: CDR1 KGHSH, CDR2 LQKENI. The CDR3 covers 13 residues. The V end lost 6 bases, the J end lost 6 bases, and 13 bases lay between the germline ends.

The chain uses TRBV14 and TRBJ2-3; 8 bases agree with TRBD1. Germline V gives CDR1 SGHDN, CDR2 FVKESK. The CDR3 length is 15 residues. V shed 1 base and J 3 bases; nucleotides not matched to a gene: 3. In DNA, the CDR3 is TGTGCCAGCAGCCAAGGGACAGGGACGACAGATACGCAGTATTTT. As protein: CASSQGTGTTDTQYF.

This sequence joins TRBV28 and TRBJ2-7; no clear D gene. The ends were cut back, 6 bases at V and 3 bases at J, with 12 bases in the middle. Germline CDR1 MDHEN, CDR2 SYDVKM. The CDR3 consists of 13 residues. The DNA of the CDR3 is TGTGCCAGCAGAAAAGACATAAACTACGAGCAGTACTTC. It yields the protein CASRKDINYEQYF. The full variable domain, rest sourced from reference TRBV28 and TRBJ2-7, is DVKVTQSSRYLVKRTGEKVFLECVQDMDHENMFWYRQDPGLGLRLIYFSYDVKMKEKGDIPEGYSVSREKKERFSLILESASTNQTSMYLCASRKDINYEQYFGPGTRLTVT.

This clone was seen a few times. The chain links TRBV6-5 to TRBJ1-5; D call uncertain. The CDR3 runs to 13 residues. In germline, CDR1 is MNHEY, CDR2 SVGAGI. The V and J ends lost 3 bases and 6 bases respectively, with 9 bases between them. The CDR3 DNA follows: TGTGCCAGCAGTTATGGGATAGGTCAGCCCCAGCATTTT. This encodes CASSYGIGQPQHF.

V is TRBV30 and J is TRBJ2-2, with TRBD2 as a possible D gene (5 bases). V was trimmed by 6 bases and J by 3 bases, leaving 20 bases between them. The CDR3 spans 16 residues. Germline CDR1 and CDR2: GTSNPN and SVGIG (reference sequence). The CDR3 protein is CACNRGPADYTGELFF. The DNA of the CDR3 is TGTGCCTGCAACCGGGGTCCCGCGGATTACACCGGGGAGCTGTTTTTT.

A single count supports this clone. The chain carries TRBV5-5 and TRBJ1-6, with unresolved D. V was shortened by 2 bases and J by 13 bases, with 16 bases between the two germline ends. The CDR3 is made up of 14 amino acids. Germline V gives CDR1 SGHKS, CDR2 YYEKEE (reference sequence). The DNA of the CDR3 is TGTGCCAGCAGCTTCGGGGAGGTGATAGCTCCCCTCCACTTT. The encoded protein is CASSFGEVIAPLHF.

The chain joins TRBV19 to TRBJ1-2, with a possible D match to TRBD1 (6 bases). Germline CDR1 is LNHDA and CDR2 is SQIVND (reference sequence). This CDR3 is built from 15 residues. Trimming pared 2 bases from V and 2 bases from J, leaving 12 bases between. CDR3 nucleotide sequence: TGTGCCAGTAGTATAAGAGGGGGAACGAACTATGGCTACACCTTC. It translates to CASSIRGGTNYGYTF.

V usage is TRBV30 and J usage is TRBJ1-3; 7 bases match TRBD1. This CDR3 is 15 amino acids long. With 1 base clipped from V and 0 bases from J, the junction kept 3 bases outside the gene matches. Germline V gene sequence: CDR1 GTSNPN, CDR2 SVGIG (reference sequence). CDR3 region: CAWSARTGSGNTIYF. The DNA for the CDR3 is TGTGCCTGGAGTGCTCGGACAGGCTCTGGAAACACCATATATTTT.

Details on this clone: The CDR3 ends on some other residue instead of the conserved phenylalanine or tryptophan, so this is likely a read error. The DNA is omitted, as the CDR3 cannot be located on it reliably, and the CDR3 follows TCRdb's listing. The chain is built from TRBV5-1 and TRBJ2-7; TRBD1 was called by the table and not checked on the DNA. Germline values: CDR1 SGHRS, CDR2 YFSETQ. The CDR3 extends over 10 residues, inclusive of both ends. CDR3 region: CASSHRGLFA.

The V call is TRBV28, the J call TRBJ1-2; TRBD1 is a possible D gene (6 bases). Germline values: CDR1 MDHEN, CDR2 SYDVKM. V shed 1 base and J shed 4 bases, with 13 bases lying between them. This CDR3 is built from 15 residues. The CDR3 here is CASSLLGQGPYGYTF. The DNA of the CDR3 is TGTGCCAGCAGTTTATTGGGGCAGGGGCCCTATGGCTACACCTTC.

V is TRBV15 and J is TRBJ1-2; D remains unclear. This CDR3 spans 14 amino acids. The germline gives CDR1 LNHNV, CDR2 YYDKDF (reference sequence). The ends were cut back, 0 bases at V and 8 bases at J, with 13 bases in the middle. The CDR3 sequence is CATSRDRPRTGYTF. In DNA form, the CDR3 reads TGTGCCACCAGCAGAGATCGCCCAAGGACCGGCTACACCTTC.

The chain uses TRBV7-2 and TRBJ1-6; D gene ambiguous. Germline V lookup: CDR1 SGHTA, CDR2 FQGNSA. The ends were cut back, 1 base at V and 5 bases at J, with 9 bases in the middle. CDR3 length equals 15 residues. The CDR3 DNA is TGTGCCAGCAGCTTAGGATCAGCGAATAATTCACCCCTCCACTTT. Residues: CASSLGSANNSPLHF.

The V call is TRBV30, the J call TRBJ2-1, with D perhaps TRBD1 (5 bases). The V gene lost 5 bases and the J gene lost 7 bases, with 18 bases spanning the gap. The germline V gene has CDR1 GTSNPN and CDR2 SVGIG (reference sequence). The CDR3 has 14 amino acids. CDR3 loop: CAWVLPGQPNEQFF. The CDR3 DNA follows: TGTGCCTGGGTTTTGCCTGGACAACCGAATGAGCAGTTCTTC.

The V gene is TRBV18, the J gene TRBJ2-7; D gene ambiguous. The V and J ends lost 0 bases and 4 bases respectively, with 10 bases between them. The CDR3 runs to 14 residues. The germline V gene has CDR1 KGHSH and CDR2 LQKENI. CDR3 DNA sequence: TGTGCCAGCTCACCACCGATGGCAAGTTACGAGCAGTACTTC. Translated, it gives CASSPPMASYEQYF.

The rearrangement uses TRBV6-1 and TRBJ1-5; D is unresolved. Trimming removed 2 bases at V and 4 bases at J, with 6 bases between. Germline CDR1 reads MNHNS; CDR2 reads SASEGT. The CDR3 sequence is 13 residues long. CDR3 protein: CASSERANQPQHF. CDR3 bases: TGTGCCAGCAGTGAAAGGGCTAATCAGCCCCAGCATTTT.

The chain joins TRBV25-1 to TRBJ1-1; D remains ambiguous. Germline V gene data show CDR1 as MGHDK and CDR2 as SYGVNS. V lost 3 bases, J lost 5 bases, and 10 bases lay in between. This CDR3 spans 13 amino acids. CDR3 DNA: TGTGCCAGCAGTGAGCGGAGGGTTACTGAAGCTTTCTTT. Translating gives CASSERRVTEAFF.

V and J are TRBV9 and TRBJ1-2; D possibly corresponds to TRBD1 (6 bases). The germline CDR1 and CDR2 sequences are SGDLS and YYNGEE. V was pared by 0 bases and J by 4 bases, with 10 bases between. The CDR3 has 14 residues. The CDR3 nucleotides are TGTGCCAGCAGCGTAGGGGGGCGCGGCTATGGCTACACCTTC. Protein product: CASSVGGRGYGYTF. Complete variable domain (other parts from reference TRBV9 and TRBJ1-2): DSGVTQTPKHLITATGQRVTLRCSPRSGDLSVYWYQQSLDQGLQFLIQYYNGEERAKGNILERFSAQQFPDLHSELNLSSLELGDSALYFCASSVGGRGYGYTFGSGTRLTVV.

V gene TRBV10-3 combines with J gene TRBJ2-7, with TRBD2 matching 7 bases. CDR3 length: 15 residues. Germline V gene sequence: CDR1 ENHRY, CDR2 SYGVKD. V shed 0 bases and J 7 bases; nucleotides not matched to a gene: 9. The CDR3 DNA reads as TGTGCCATCAGTGAGTCAAGCGGGACTACTAGGGAGCAGTACTTC. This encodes CAISESSGTTREQYF.

CDR3 sequence: CAISRTSGGQETQYF. The CDR3 nucleotides are TGTGCCATCAGCCGGACATCTGGCGGGCAAGAGACCCAGTACTTC. The V gene is TRBV10-3, the J gene TRBJ2-5; D possibly matches TRBD1 or TRBD2 (5 bases each). With 6 bases removed from V and 2 bases from J, the gap between germline ends came to 16 bases. The CDR3 runs to 15 residues. Germline-derived CDR1 and CDR2 are ENHRY and SYGVKD.